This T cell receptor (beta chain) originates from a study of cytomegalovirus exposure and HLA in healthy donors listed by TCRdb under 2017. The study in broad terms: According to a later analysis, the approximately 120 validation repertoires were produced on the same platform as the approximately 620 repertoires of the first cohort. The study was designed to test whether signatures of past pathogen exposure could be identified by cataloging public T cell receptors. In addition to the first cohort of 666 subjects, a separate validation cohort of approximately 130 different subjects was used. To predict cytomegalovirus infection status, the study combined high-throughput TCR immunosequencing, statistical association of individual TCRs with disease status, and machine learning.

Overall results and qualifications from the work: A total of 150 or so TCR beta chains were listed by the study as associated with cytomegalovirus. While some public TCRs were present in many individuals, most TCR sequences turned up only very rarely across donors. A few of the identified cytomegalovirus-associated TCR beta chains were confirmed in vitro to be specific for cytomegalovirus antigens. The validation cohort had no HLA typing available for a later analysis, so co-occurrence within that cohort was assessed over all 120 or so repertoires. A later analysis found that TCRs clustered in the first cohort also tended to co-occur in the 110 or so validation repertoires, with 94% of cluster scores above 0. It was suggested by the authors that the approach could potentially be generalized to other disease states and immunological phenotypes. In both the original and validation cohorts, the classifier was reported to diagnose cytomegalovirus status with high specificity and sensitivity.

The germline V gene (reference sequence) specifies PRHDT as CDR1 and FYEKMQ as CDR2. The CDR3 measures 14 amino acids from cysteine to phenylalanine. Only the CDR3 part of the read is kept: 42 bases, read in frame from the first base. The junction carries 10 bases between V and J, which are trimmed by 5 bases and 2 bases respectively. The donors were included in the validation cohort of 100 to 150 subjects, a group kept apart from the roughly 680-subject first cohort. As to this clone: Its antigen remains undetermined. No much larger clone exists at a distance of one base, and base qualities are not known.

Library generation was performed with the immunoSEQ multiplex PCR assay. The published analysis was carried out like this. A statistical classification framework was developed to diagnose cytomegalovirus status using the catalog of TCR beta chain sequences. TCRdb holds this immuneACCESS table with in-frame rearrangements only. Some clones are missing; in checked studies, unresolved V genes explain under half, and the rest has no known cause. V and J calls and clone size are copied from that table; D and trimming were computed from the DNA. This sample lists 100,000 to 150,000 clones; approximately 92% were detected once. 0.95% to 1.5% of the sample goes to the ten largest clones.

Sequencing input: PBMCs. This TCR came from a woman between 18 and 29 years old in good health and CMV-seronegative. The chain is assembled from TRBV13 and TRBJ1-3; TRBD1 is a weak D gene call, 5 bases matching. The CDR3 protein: CASSLRGAGNTIYF. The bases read TGTGCCAGCAGCCTACGGGGGGCTGGAAACACCATATATTTT.